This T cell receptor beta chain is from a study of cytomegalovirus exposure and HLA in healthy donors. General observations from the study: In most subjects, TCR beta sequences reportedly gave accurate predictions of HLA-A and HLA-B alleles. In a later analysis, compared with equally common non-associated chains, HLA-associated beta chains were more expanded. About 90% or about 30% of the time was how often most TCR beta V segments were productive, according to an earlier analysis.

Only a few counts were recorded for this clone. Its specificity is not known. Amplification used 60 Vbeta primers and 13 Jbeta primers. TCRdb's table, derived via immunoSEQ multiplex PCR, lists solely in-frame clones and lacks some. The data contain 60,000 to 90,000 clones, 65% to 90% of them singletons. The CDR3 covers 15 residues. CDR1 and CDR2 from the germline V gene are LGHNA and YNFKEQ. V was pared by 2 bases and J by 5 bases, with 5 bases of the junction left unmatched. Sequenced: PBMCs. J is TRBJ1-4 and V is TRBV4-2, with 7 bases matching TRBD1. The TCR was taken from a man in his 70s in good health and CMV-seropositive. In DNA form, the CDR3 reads TGTGCCAGCAGCCAACAACAGGGGCCAAATGAAAAACTGTTTTTT. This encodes CASSQQQGPNEKLFF.